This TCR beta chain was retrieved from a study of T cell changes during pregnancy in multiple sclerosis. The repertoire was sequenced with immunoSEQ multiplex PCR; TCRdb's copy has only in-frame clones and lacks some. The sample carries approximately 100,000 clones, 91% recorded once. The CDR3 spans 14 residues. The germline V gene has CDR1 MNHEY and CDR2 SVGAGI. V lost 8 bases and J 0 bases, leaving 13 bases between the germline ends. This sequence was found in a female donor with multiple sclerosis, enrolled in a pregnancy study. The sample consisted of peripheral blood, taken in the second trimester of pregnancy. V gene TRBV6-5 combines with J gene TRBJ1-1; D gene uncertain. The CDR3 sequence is CASAYSIMNTEAFF. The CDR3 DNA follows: TGTGCCAGCGCATACAGTATCATGAACACTGAAGCTTTCTTT.